One T cell receptor (beta chain) is described in this entry. The antigen is not known. PCR employed 60 Vbeta and 13 Jbeta primers. Clones were sequenced by immunoSEQ multiplex PCR, and TCRdb holds only the in-frame ones, with some missing. The table has some 130,000 clones, about 80% seen once. The germline V gene has CDR1 SEHNR and CDR2 FQNEAQ (reference sequence). The CDR3 is 15 residues long. V shed 5 bases and J 7 bases; nucleotides not matched to a gene: 13. This record comes from a study of cytomegalovirus exposure and HLA in healthy donors. Study outcomes and limitations: A few V segments could not be told apart, such as TRBV6-2 and TRBV6-3, and were left out. Being productive about 90% or about 30% of the time was typical of most TCR beta V segments in an earlier analysis.

This rearrangement joins TRBV7-9 to TRBJ2-7; TRBD1 aligns across 8 bases. The source material was PBMCs. This receptor was obtained from a man aged 35-49 years in good health and CMV-seropositive. The CDR3 nucleotides read TGTGCCAGCAGCCCTGGGACAGGCCGGGGGAGGGAGCAGTACTTC. Protein sequence: CASSPGTGRGREQYF.